This entry lists 4 T cell receptor beta chains sequenced from one sample in a study of CXCR3-negative and CXCR3-positive naive CD8 T cells. All TRB cDNA libraries came from 5' RACE performed with UMI labels. TCRdb reprocessed the 5' RACE reads, with one entry per CDR3 protein and no DNA. There are approximately 47,000 distinct CDR3 sequences in the sample, with about 2.3% held by the top ten. The material sequenced was naive CXCR3- CD8+ T cells from blood. Noted subset: CD45RO-CCR7+CD27+CD95- naive CD8+ T cells lacking CXCR3 (TNR3-). The receptors shown here come from a human donor in good health. Some clones in this sample may be carry-over from other donors' samples.

The gene calls are TRBV5-1 and TRBJ2-2; checking the TCRdb D call of TRBD1 is not possible without DNA. Germline CDR1 is SGHRS and CDR2 is YFSETQ. The CDR3 is 14 amino acids. CDR3 loop: CASSHNRDSGELFF.

V gene TRBV6-6 combines with J gene TRBJ2-1; TCRdb designates TRBD1, a call that cannot be tested without DNA. CDR3 length equals 12 residues. Germline values: CDR1 MNHNY, CDR2 SVGAGI (reference sequence). CDR3 residues: CASSSYAAPQIF.

The rearrangement uses TRBV5-1 and TRBJ2-7; the D call from TCRdb, TRBD1, cannot be confirmed without DNA. Looked up from germline, CDR1 is SGHRS and CDR2 is YFSETQ. The CDR3 sequence is 15 residues long. Here the CDR3 reads CASGLTGTGHDEQYF.

Judged by frequency, this clonotype is medium-sized. V gene TRBV7-9 combines with J gene TRBJ2-7; the TRBD1 assignment by TCRdb is unverifiable without DNA. Germline values: CDR1 SEHNR, CDR2 FQNEAQ (reference sequence). CDR3 length: 14 amino acids. The CDR3 protein is CASSLDPQGDEQYF.